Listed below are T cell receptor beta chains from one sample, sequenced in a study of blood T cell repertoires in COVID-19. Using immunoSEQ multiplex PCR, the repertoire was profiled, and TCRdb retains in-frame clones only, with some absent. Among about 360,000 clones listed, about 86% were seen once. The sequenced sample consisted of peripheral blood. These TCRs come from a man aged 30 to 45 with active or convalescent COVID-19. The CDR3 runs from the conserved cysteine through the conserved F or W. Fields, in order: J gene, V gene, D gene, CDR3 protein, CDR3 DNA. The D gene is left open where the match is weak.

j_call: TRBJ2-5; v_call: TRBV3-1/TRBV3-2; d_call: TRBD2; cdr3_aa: CASRTLGGTQETQYF; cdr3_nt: TGTGCCAGCAGAACGTTGGGGGGGACTCAAGAGACCCAGTACTTC
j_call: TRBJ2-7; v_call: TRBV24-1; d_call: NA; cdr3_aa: CATSDLSGDRKYF; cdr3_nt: TGTGCCACCAGTGATTTATCTGGCGACAGGAAGTACTTC
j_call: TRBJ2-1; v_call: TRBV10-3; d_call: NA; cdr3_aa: CAISERNSYNEQFF; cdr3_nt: TGTGCCATCAGTGAGAGGAACAGTTACAATGAGCAGTTCTTC
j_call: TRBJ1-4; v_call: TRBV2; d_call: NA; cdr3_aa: CASRAVWTADEKLFF; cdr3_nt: TGTGCCAGCAGGGCCGTATGGACAGCGGATGAAAAACTGTTTTTT
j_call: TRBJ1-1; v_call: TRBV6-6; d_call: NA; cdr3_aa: CASSLASTQGLNTEAFF; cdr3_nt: TGTGCCAGCAGTCTTGCCTCTACACAGGGCCTGAACACTGAAGCTTTCTTT
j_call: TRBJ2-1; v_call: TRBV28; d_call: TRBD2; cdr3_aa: CASSLTSDHEQFF; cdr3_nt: TGTGCCAGCAGCCTAACTAGCGATCATGAGCAGTTCTTC
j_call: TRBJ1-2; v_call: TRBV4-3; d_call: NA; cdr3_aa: CASSRSEIKGGGAGYGYTF; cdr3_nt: TGCGCCAGCAGCCGTTCCGAGATAAAGGGCGGGGGCGCGGGCTATGGCTACACCTTC
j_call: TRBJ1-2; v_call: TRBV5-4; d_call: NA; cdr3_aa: CASSLVQSGYGYTF; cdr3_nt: TGTGCCAGCAGCTTGGTACAGTCGGGGTATGGCTACACCTTC
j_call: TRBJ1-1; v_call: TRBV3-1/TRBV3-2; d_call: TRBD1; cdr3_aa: CASSSGQGMNTEAFF; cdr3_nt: TGTGCCAGCAGCTCGGGACAGGGAATGAACACTGAAGCTTTCTTT
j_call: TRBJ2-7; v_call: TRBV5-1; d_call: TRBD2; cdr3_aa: CASSWTVRENGEQYF; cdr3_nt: TGCGCCAGCAGCTGGACCGTGCGGGAGAATGGCGAGCAGTACTTC
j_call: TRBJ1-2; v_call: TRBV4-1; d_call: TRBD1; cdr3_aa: CASSPGQGDWGYTF; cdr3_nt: TGCGCCAGCAGCCCGGGACAGGGGGATTGGGGCTACACCTTC
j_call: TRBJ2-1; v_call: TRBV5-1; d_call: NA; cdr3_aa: CASSFQSGFDEQFF; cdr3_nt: TGCGCCAGCAGCTTCCAAAGCGGGTTCGATGAGCAGTTCTTC